This record covers a single TCR beta chain. This specimen comes from a study of blood T cell repertoires in COVID-19. The CDR3 runs 13 residues. Germline CDR1 reads SGHTA; CDR2 reads FQGNSA. Trimming took 5 bases from V and 5 from J, leaving 7 bases between them. Here immunoSEQ multiplex PCR was the method, and the copy in TCRdb shows in-frame clones only, minus some. The sample consists of roughly 42,000 clones, 80% to 90% of them appearing once. The chain uses TRBV7-2 and TRBJ1-6; D perhaps matches TRBD1 (5 bases). Sequencing used peripheral blood. The TCR comes from a man under 40 with active or convalescent COVID-19. CDR3 protein: CASSGQNNSPLHF. In DNA, the CDR3 is TGTGCCAGCAGCGGACAAAATAATTCACCCCTCCACTTT.